This TCR beta chain was recovered during a study of shared clonotypes between healthy human individuals. Study-level background: Donors were a couple of women and a few men aged 18 to 49. Study observations and caveats: Represented diversity, genetic and exposure-history alike, was limited by few donors.

Method: immunoSEQ multiplex PCR; TCRdb's copy keeps in-frame clones and lacks some. Seen here are some 2.4 million clones, roughly 93% observed once, and the top ten hold roughly 0.36%. All donors were healthy HIV-negative adults lacking recent acute infections or vaccinations. V was pared by 3 bases and J by 6 bases, with 8 bases between. Germline V CDR1 and CDR2: SGHTA, FQGNSA. The CDR3 is 12 residues long. Remarks on this clone: Antigen specificity is unknown.

The rearrangement joins TRBV7-2 to TRBJ1-2; D call uncertain. Material for sequencing was naive CD4+ T cells from PBMCs. The subset denotes: CD45RA+ positively selected. This TCR came from a young man in good health. Some clones in this sample may be carry-over from other donors' samples. The CDR3 DNA reads as TGTGCCAGCAGCTTCCATGGGGATGGCTACACCTTC. Translated: CASSFHGDGYTF.